The clone carrying this TCR beta chain was found a few times. The antigen remains unidentified. A read error may be the cause here, since a much bigger clone is one base away. It was cDNA, reverse transcribed from extracted RNA, that served as the sequencing template. Here immunoSEQ multiplex PCR was the method, and the copy in TCRdb shows in-frame clones only, minus some. The data show around 270,000 clones, with roughly 64% seen just once and around 1.8% held by the top ten. These data originate in a study of CD8+ T cells in alopecia areata. Across the study: Tofacitinib lasted 6 to 18 months, then 6 months off drug.

Treatment here: oral pan-JAK inhibitor, 5-10 mg twice daily. Overall study findings and caveats: It was observed that many expanded lesional clones persisted in scalp and blood during tofacitinib.

The V gene's germline CDR1 is SGHVS and CDR2 FQNEAQ. Trimming left V 4 bases short and J 2 bases short, with 1 base between. CDR3 length: 11 residues. This chain joins TRBV7-8 and TRBJ2-3; D is uncertain. The clonotype originates from a human donor with alopecia areata. This specimen was CD4+ T cells sorted from blood, taken at week 24, from a patient treated with tofacitinib. The CDR3 loop reads CASSSTDTQYF. The CDR3 nucleotides read TGTGCCAGCAGCTCCACAGATACGCAGTATTTT.